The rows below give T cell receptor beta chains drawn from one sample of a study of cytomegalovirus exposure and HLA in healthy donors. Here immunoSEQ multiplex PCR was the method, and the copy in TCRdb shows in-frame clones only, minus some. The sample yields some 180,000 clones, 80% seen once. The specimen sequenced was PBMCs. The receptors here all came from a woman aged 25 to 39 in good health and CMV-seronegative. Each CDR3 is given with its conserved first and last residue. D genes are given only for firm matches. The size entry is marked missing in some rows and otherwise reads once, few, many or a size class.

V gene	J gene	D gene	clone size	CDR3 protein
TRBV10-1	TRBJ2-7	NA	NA	CASSDPLAPGEQYF
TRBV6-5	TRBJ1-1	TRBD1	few	CASSLHDRGRSEAFF
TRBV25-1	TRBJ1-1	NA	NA	CASSLKSVTEAFF
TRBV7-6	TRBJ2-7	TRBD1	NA	CASSSWGQFGDEQYF
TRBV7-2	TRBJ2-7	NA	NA	CASSFSQGGYEQYF
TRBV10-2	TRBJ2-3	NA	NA	CASSDPGTDTQYF
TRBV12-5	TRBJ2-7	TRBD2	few	CASGSPGSGVIYEQYF
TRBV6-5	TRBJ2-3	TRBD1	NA	CASSYSGTGYADTQYF
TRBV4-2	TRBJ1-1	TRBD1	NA	CASSQDWAGGQTEAFF
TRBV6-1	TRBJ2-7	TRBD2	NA	CASSELLAGNPSYEQYF
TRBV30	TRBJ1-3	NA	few	CAWGARVNTIYF
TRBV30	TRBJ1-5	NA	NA	CAAEITGVSNQPQHF
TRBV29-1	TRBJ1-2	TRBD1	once	CSVTRDRAGYTF
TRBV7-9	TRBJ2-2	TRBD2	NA	CASSLARGAGELFF
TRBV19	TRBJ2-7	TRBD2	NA	CASSIQSGGTDYEQYF
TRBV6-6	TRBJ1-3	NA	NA	CASGQSSGNTIYF
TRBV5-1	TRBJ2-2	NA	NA	CASSLEGVGELFF
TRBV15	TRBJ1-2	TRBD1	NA	CATSNDRGGGYTF
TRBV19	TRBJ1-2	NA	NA	CASRQLANYGYTF
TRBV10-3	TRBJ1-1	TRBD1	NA	CAISENPGGSEAFF
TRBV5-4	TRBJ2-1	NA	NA	CASRMTDSRTYNEQFF
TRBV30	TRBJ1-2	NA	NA	CAWSVLLGAGGYTF
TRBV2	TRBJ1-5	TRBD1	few	CASKYRGDYQPQHF
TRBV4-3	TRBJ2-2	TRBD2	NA	CASSQEGASGDPTGELFF
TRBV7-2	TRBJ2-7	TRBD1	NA	CASSLVGQSSYEQYF
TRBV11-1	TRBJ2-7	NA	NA	CASSWAPNYEQYF
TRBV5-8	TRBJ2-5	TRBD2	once	CASSAGLAGFQETQYF
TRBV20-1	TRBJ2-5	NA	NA	CSARDLETQYF
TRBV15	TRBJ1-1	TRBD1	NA	CATSHSTRTGGAMNTEAFF
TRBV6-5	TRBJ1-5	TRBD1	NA	CASSGQGGQPQHF
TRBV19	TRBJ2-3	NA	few	CASSPQMADTQYF
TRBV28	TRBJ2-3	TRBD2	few	CASSLPSGGSSDTQYF
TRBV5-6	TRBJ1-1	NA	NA	CASSLKQVNTEAFF
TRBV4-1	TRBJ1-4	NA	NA	CASSQPRTVRANEKLFF
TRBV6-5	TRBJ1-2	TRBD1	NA	CASSTGGGYTF
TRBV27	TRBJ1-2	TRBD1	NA	CASSRDRQPGGGYTF
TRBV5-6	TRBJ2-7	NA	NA	CASSSWGGSVQYF
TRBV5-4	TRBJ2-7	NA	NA	CASSTPGRGEGEQYF
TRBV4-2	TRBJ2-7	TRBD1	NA	CASSPAGTVYEQYF
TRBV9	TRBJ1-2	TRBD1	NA	CASSQGTGSDYGYTF
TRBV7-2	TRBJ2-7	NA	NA	CASSSGQGEQYF